Detailed here is one TCR beta chain. These data originate in a study of blood T cell repertoires in COVID-19. The data were produced by immunoSEQ multiplex PCR, yet TCRdb's version contains in-frame clones alone and is incomplete. The sample records 290,000 or so clones, roughly 90% being singletons. J gave up 0 bases and V 2 bases, and 2 bases lay outside the gene matches. The germline V gene has CDR1 SGHTA and CDR2 FQGTGA. This CDR3 has 16 amino acids. Individuals aged about 18 to 90 years were recruited from 24 US areas. Among Cohort 3 donors, those recovered had two negative PCRs, clearance, or symptom resolution.

The TCR was taken from a woman aged 30 to 39 who had recovered from COVID-19. The sequencing sample was made of PBMCs or T cells enriched from blood (not recorded which). The chain is built from TRBV7-3 and TRBJ2-3, with 10 bases lining up with TRBD2. The CDR3 DNA reads TGTGCCAGCAGCTTAGGACTAGCGGATAGCACAGATACGCAGTATTTT. Amino acids: CASSLGLADSTDTQYF.